The T cell receptor (beta chain) described here comes from a study of T-cell reconstitution after alpha-beta-depleted transplantation in children. Study-wide points: Expanded graft clones numbering several hundred reportedly gave rise to alpha-beta T cells about two months after transplant. Day-60 TCRbeta diversity that was high in some patients was derived from surviving recipient T cells and thymic progenitors. T-cell numbers and diversity, one year after transplant, stemmed largely from T cells that were newly produced.

V was trimmed by 5 bases and J by 1 base, leaving 9 bases between them. Germline V gene sequence: CDR1 SEHNR, CDR2 FQNEAQ (reference sequence). This CDR3 comprises 13 residues. It was with unique molecular identifiers that the TCRbeta library was prepared. Each CDR3 protein is one row after TCRdb ran MiXCR on the PCR reads. The table includes about 150,000 distinct CDR3 sequences, around 10% detected once. This clonotype was seen ten or more times. Its antigen is unidentified. This specimen was PBMCs, taken before TCRalphabeta/CD19-depleted stem cell transplant. The TCR originated in a boy younger than 10 with acute myeloid leukemia, due to receive a stem cell transplant. This chain links TRBV7-9 with TRBJ2-7, with D perhaps matching TRBD2 (5 bases). CDR3 sequence: CASSPADSYEQYF. In DNA, the CDR3 is TGTGCCAGCAGCCCAGCGGATTCCTACGAGCAGTACTTC.